This T cell receptor (beta chain) was obtained from a study of T cell changes during pregnancy in multiple sclerosis. Produced via immunoSEQ multiplex PCR; TCRdb's table is partial and in-frame only. The table lists approximately 44,000 clones, about nine tenths of them singletons. This CDR3 is built from 13 residues. Germline V lookup: CDR1 SGHNT, CDR2 YENEEA. Trimming took off 5 bases at V and 5 bases at J, with 12 bases between the two ends. The sequences come from CD4+ T cells from peripheral blood mononuclear cells, collected before pregnancy. This receptor was identified in a female donor with multiple sclerosis, enrolled in a pregnancy study. The chain employs TRBV11-3 and TRBJ2-5; D remains unclear. The CDR3: CASSHPRSETQYF. In nucleotides, the CDR3 is TGTGCCAGCAGCCATCCCCGGTCGGAGACCCAGTACTTC.